The clone carrying this T cell receptor beta chain was recorded a few times. The data were produced by immunoSEQ multiplex PCR, yet TCRdb's version contains in-frame clones alone and is incomplete. The profile shows about 83,000 clones, about 92% of them singletons. This sample stems from a study of blood T cell repertoires in COVID-19. The origin of this receptor is a woman over 75 with active or convalescent COVID-19. The material sequenced was peripheral blood.

This CDR3 is CASGLDRGPGPTEAFF. DNA for the CDR3: TGTGCTAGTGGTTTGGACAGGGGACCCGGCCCCACTGAAGCTTTCTTT. This sequence joins TRBV12-5 and TRBJ1-1, with 7 bases matching TRBD1. V was pared by 1 base and J by 4 bases, with 9 bases of the junction left unmatched. The V gene's germline CDR1 is LGHNT and CDR2 FRNRAP. The CDR3 runs to 16 residues.